Listed below are T cell receptor beta chains from one sample, sequenced in a study of human T cells and chemical hapten exposure. TCRdb recomputed calls from the RACE reads with MiXCR, one row per CDR3 protein. The sample shows about 89,000 distinct CDR3 sequences, 11% of them seen only once. Here the sequenced sample was whole blood, taken in connection with sensitization to the hapten diphenylcyclopropenone (DPC). The receptors originated from a man aged 35 to 55 with alopecia areata. Some clones in this sample may be carry-over from other donors' samples. Each CDR3 is given with its conserved first and last residue. The D gene is left open where the match is weak. The size of a clone is reported for some rows only, either as once, few or many, or as a class for expanded clones.

J gene | clone size | D gene | V gene | CDR3 protein | CDR3 DNA
TRBJ1-1 | NA | TRBD1 | TRBV29-1 | CSGRGQAEAFF | TGCAGCGGGAGGGGGCAGGCTGAAGCTTTCTTT
TRBJ2-1 | NA | TRBD2 | TRBV25-1 | CASSESGGGNEQFF | TGTGCCAGCAGTGAATCTGGGGGAGGGAATGAGCAGTTCTTC
TRBJ1-1 | NA | NA | TRBV6-2/TRBV6-3 | CASSYRAEILNTEAFF | TGTGCCAGCAGTTACCGGGCAGAGATACTGAACACTGAAGCTTTCTTT
TRBJ2-1 | many | TRBD2 | TRBV11-2 | CASSTLAGGGLNEQFF | TGTGCCAGCAGCACCCTAGCGGGAGGCGGCCTCAATGAGCAGTTCTTC
TRBJ2-5 | NA | TRBD2 | TRBV27 | CASRLFSGTSGRGETQYF | TGTGCCAGCAGATTATTCTCCGGGACTAGCGGGAGAGGGGAGACCCAGTACTTC
TRBJ2-2 | NA | NA | TRBV10-2 | CASRGSANTGELFF | TGCGCCAGCCGAGGGAGCGCGAACACCGGGGAGCTGTTTTTT
TRBJ2-2 | many | NA | TRBV20-1 | CSAPGQGNTGELFF | TGCAGTGCTCCTGGGCAGGGGAACACCGGGGAGCTGTTTTTT
TRBJ2-7 | few | NA | TRBV29-1 | CSGGQTRDYEQYF | TGCAGCGGCGGACAAACGAGAGACTACGAGCAGTACTTC
TRBJ1-1 | NA | NA | TRBV6-5 | CASSYGGLWTEAFF | TGTGCCAGCAGTTACGGGGGGCTGTGGACTGAAGCTTTCTTT
TRBJ2-1 | few | TRBD1 | TRBV5-4 | CASSLDPGQGKVEQFF | TGTGCCAGCAGCTTGGATCCGGGACAGGGGAAGGTTGAGCAGTTCTTC
TRBJ1-2 | NA | TRBD1 | TRBV6-5 | CAISGQGLRGYTF | TGTGCCATCTCGGGACAGGGGCTTCGAGGCTACACCTTC
TRBJ2-4 | few | TRBD1 | TRBV7-9 | CASSLSQGAVSPQMNIQYF | TGTGCCAGCAGCTTATCTCAGGGGGCCGTCTCTCCACAAATGAACATTCAGTACTTC
TRBJ1-1 | many | TRBD1 | TRBV6-5 | CASSWGQLIPEAFF | TGTGCCAGCAGTTGGGGACAGCTTATACCTGAAGCTTTCTTT
TRBJ2-3 | NA | NA | TRBV7-2 | CASSSDPASVEQYF | TGTGCCAGCAGCTCCGACCCCGCTAGCGTGGAGCAGTATTTT
TRBJ1-1 | few | NA | TRBV15 | CATSRASSGGSEAFF | TGTGCCACCAGCAGAGCCAGTTCCGGTGGGTCTGAAGCTTTCTTT
TRBJ1-1 | many | TRBD1 | TRBV20-1 | CSARGFQGAANTEAFF | TGCAGTGCTAGAGGGTTCCAGGGGGCTGCGAACACTGAAGCTTTCTTT